This passage covers 14 T cell receptor beta chains from one sample sequenced in a study of Ad26.COV2.S vaccination and SARS-CoV-2 variants. The treatment: around 19 received Ad26.COV2.S at low or high dose, single or two shots; 5 received placebo; per-sample allocation not given. Day 63 after the first vaccine or placebo injection was the time point for sampling. Here immunoSEQ multiplex PCR was the method, and the copy in TCRdb shows in-frame clones only, minus some. The sample contains fewer than 800,000 clones, roughly 90% of which appear only once. Specimen: peripheral blood, collected in a trial of Ad26.COV2.S vaccine versus placebo. Source of these receptors: a person between 18 and 65 years old who received the Ad26.COV2.S COVID-19 vaccine or a placebo.

The chain couples TRBV5-6 to TRBJ2-5; 7 bases line up with TRBD2. Trimming at V came to 6 bases and at J to 1 base, leaving 3 bases not matched to a gene. The CDR3 consists of 13 residues. Germline V lookup: CDR1 SGHDT, CDR2 YYEEEE. CDR3 DNA sequence: TGTGCCAGCACCCCTAGCGGCCAAGAGACCCAGTACTTC. Translating it yields CASTPSGQETQYF.

This chain uses TRBV6-5 with TRBJ2-7; TRBD1 matches 7 bases. The CDR3 has 15 residues. Per germline, CDR1 MNHEY and CDR2 SVGAGI. The ends lost 2 bases at V and 3 bases at J; junction bases unmatched: 7. CDR3 in DNA: TGTGCCAGCAGTTACCAACAGGGGAGAGGCTACGAGCAGTACTTC. Amino acid sequence: CASSYQQGRGYEQYF.

This clone was observed many times. This chain joins TRBV30 and TRBJ1-4; D call uncertain. This CDR3 spans 15 amino acids. V lost 4 bases and J lost 0, with 12 bases in between. CDR1 and CDR2 (germline): GTSNPN, SVGIG (reference sequence). DNA for the CDR3: TGTGCCTGGAACCGAGGACGGGCAACTAATGAAAAACTGTTTTTT. This translates into CAWNRGRATNEKLFF.

The chain links TRBV10-3 to TRBJ2-3; 7 nucleotides match TRBD1. The trim removed 4 bases at V and 3 bases at J, leaving 4 bases unmatched. The germline CDR1 and CDR2 sequences are ENHRY and SYGVKD. This CDR3 is 14 amino acids long. The CDR3 protein is CAISAPTGTDTQYF. CDR3 bases: TGTGCCATCAGTGCGCCGACAGGGACAGATACGCAGTATTTT.

The CDR3 reads CASSGRHEQYF. The CDR3 region has the DNA TGTGCCAGCAGCGGGCGGCACGAGCAGTACTTC. V is TRBV3-1 (or the pseudogene TRBV3-2) and J is TRBJ2-7; D unclear. The V gene lost 5 bases and the J gene lost 5 bases, with 7 bases spanning the gap. The CDR3 is made up of 11 amino acids. CDR1 is LGHDT, CDR2 YNNKEL, per germline (reference sequence).

This rearrangement joins TRBV18 to TRBJ2-7; 13 nucleotides line up with TRBD2. Germline-derived CDR1 and CDR2 are KGHSH and LQKENI. This CDR3 has 16 residues. The J segment lost 3 bases and the V segment lost 3 bases, leaving 5 bases of the junction unmatched. The CDR3 is CASSPRLAGGLYEQYF. The CDR3 DNA follows: TGTGCCAGCTCACCCAGACTAGCGGGAGGACTCTACGAGCAGTACTTC.

This clone occurred a few times. CDR3 DNA: TGTGCCAGCAGCCACGTCCCGCGAACTAGCTACAATGAGCAGTTCTTC. It codes for CASSHVPRTSYNEQFF. The rearrangement links TRBV3-1 (or the pseudogene TRBV3-2) to TRBJ2-1; tentative D call: TRBD2 (5 bases). From germline, CDR1 is LGHDT and CDR2 YNNKEL (reference sequence). This CDR3 has 16 residues. The V and J ends lost 3 bases and 3 bases respectively, with 15 bases between them.

The genes are TRBV19 and TRBJ2-7; no clear D. The CDR3 runs to 14 residues. V shed 3 bases and J shed 4 bases, with 13 bases lying between them. Germline V lookup: CDR1 LNHDA, CDR2 SQIVND (reference sequence). The CDR3, as DNA: TGTGCCAGTAGTATTGGAACGTTCGGATACGAGCAGTACTTC. Its protein product is CASSIGTFGYEQYF.

The CDR3 DNA reads TGTGCCAGCAGTGAACCGGGACTAGCTGGAGATACGCAGTATTTT. Translating gives CASSEPGLAGDTQYF. This chain uses TRBV2 with TRBJ2-3, with 9 bases aligning to TRBD2. The ends lost 2 bases at V and 5 bases at J; junction bases unmatched: 5. Germline assignment: CDR1 SNHLY and CDR2 FYNNEI. CDR3 length: 15 residues.

The chain joins TRBV7-2 to TRBJ1-3; D is ambiguous. The CDR3 extends over 14 amino acids. V shed 5 bases and J shed 0 bases, with 8 bases lying between them. The V gene's germline CDR1 is SGHTA and CDR2 FQGNSA. CDR3 DNA: TGTGCCAGCAGCCCCAGACCCTCTGGAAACACCATATATTTT. Its protein is CASSPRPSGNTIYF.

The rearrangement joins TRBV7-4 to TRBJ2-5; D is possibly TRBD1 (6 bases). Trimming took 2 bases from V and 5 from J, leaving 9 bases between them. There are 13 residues in the CDR3. Germline CDR1 reads SGHVT; CDR2 reads SQSDAQ. The CDR3 bases are TGTGCCAGCAGCTTAAGGGGGTCGGAGACCCAGTACTTC. This codes for CASSLRGSETQYF.

This clone was seen once. The genes are TRBV30 and TRBJ1-2; tentative D call: TRBD1 (5 bases). CDR3 length equals 13 residues. Germline V gene data show CDR1 as GTSNPN and CDR2 as SVGIG (reference sequence). Trimming left V 3 bases short and J 8 bases short, with 16 bases between. This CDR3 is CAWRTWGVVGYTF. Written as DNA, the CDR3 is TGTGCCTGGAGGACCTGGGGGGTGGTAGGCTACACCTTC.

The chain recombines TRBV9 with TRBJ1-4; D is ambiguous. The CDR3 totals 12 residues. Trimming left V 5 bases short and J 4 bases short, with 6 bases between. Germline V lookup: CDR1 SGDLS, CDR2 YYNGEE. The CDR3 DNA reads TGTGCCAGCAGTCTCGATAATGAAAAACTGTTTTTT. Its translation is CASSLDNEKLFF.

The chain couples TRBV6-2 or TRBV6-3 to TRBJ1-6; 8 bases fit TRBD1. The CDR3 is made up of 19 amino acids. Per germline, CDR1 MNHEY and CDR2 SVGEGT. With 2 bases clipped from V and 0 bases from J, the junction kept 9 bases outside the gene matches. The CDR3 loop is CASSYRADRDSSYNSPLHF. In DNA, the CDR3 is TGTGCCAGCAGTTACCGAGCGGACAGGGACAGCTCCTATAATTCACCCCTCCACTTT.